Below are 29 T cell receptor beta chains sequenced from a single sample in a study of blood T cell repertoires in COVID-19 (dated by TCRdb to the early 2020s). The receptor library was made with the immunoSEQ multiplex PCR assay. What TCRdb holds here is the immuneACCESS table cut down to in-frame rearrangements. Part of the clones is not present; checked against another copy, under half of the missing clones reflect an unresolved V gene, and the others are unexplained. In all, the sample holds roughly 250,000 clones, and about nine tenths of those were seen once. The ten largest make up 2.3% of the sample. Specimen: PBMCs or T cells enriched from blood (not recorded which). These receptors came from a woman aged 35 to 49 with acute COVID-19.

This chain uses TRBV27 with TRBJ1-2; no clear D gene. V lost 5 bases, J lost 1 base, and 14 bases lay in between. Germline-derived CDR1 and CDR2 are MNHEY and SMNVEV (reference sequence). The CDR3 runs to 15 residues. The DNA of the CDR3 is TGTGCCAGCAGTCCCCTTGGAGATCATAACTATGGCTACACCTTC. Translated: CASSPLGDHNYGYTF.

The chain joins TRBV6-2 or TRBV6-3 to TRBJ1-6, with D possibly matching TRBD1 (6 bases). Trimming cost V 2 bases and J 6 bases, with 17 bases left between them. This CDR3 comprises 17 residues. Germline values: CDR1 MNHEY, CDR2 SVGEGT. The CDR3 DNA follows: TGTGCCAGCAGTTACACCGTGGGACAATCTGGTAATTCACCCCTCCACTTT. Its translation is CASSYTVGQSGNSPLHF.

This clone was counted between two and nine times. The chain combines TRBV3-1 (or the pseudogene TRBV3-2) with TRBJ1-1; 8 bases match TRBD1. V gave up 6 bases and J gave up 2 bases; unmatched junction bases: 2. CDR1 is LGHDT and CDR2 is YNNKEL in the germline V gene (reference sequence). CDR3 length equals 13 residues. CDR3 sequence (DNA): TGTGCCAGCAGTGACAGGGGTAACACTGAAGCTTTCTTT. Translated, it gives CASSDRGNTEAFF.

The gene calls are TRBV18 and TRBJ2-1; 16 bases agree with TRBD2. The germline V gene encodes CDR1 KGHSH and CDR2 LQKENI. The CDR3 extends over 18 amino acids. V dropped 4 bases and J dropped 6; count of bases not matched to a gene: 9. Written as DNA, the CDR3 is TGTGCCAGCTCACTTCTGGGACTAGCGGGAGGGCGAATCAATGAGCAGTTCTTC. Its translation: CASSLLGLAGGRINEQFF.

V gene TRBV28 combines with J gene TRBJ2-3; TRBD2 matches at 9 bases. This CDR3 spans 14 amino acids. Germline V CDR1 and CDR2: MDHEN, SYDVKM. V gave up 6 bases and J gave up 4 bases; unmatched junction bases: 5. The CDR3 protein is CASRRTSAADTQYF. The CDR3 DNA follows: TGTGCCAGCAGAAGGACTAGCGCTGCAGATACGCAGTATTTT.

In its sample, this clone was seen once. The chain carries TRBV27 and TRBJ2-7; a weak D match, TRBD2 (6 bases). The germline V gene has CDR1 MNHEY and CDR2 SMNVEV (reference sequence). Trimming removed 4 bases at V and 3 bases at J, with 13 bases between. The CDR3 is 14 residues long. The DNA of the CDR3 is TGTGCCAGCAGTTCTTACCGGGGGAACTACGAGCAGTACTTC. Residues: CASSSYRGNYEQYF.

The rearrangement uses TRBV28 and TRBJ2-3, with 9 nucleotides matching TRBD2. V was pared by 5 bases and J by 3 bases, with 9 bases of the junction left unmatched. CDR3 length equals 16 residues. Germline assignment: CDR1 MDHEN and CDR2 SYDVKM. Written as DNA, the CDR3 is TGTGCCAGCAGTCAATCCCGAGCGGGAGGAACAGATACGCAGTATTTT. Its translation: CASSQSRAGGTDTQYF.

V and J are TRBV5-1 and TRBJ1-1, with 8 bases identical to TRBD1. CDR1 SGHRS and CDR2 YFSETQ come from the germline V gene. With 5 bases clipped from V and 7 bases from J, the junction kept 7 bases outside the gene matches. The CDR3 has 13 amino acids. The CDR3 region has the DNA TGCGCCAGCAGAGAAGGACAGGGTGATGAAGCTTTCTTT. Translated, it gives CASREGQGDEAFF.

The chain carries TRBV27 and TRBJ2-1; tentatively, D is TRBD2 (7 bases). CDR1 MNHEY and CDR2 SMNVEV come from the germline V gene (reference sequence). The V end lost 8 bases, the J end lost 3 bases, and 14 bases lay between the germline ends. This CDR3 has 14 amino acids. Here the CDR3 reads CASRRGGYYNEQFF. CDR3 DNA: TGTGCCAGCCGGAGGGGGGGCTACTACAATGAGCAGTTCTTC.

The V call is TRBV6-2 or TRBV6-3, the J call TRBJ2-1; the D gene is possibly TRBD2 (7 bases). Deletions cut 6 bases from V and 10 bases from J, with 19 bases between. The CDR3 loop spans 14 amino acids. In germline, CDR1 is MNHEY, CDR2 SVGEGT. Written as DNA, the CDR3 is TGTGCCAGCAGCCTCGGACGGGGGGCGTGGGAGCAGTTCTTC. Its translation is CASSLGRGAWEQFF.

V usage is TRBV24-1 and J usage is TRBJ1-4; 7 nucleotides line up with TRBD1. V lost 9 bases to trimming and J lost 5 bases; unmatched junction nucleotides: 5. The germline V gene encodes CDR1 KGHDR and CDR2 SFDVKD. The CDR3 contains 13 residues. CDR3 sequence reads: CATGGTENEKLFF. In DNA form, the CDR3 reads TGTGCCACCGGCGGGACAGAGAATGAAAAACTGTTTTTT.

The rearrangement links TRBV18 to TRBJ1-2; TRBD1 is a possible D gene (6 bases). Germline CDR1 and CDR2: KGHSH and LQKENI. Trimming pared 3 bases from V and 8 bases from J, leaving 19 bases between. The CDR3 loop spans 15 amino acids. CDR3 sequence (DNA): TGTGCCAGCTCACCGGACAGATCCTCACGGTGGGGCTACACCTTC. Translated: CASSPDRSSRWGYTF.

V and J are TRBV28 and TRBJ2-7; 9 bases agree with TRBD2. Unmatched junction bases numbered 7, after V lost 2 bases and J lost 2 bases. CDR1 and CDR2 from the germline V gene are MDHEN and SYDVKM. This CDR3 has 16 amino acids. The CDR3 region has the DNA TGTGCCAGCAGTTTAGCCCCAATAGCGGGGGCCTACGAGCAGTACTTC. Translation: CASSLAPIAGAYEQYF.

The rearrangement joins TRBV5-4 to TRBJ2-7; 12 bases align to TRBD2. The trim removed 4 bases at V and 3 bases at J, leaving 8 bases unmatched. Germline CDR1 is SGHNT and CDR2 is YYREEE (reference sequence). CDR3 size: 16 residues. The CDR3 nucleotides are TGTGCCAGCAGCGAGACTAGCGGGGGATCGCACTACGAGCAGTACTTC. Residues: CASSETSGGSHYEQYF.

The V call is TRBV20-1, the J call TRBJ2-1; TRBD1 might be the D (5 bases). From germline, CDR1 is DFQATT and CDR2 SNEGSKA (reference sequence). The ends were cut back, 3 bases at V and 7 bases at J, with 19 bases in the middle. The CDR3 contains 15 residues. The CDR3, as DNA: TGCAGTGCTAGTTCATTGCTCCAGGGTCGAAATGAGCAGTTCTTC. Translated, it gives CSASSLLQGRNEQFF.

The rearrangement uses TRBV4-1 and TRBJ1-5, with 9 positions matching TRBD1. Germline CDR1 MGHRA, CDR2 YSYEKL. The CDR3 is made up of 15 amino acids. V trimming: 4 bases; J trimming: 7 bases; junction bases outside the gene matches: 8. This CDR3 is CASSLGQGNGQPQHF. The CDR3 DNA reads TGCGCCAGCAGCCTGGGACAGGGCAACGGGCAGCCCCAGCATTTT.

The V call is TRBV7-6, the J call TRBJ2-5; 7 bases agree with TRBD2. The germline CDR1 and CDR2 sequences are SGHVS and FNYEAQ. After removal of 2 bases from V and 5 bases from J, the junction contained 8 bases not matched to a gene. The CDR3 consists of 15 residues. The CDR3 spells CASSLPNTGRETQYF. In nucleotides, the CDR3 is TGTGCCAGCAGCTTACCGAACACCGGGAGGGAGACCCAGTACTTC. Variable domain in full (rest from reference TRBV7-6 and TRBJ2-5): GAGVSQSPRYKVTKRGQDVALRCDPISGHVSLYWYRQALGQGPEFLTYFNYEAQQDKSGLPNDRFSAERPEGSISTLTIQRTEQRDSAMYRCASSLPNTGRETQYFGPGTRLLVL.

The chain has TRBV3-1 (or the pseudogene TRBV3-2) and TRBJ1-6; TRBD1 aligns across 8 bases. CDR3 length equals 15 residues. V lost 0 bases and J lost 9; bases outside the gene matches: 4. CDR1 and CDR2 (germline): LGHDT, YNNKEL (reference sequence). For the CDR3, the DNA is TGTGCCAGCAGCCAAGATGACAGGGGAGGTTCACCCCTCCACTTT. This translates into CASSQDDRGGSPLHF.

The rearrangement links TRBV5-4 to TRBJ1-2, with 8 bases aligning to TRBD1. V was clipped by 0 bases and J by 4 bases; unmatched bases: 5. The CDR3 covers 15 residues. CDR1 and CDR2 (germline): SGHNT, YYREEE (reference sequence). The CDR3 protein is CASSLATGDPYGYTF. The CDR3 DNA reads TGTGCCAGCAGCTTGGCGACAGGGGACCCCTATGGCTACACCTTC.

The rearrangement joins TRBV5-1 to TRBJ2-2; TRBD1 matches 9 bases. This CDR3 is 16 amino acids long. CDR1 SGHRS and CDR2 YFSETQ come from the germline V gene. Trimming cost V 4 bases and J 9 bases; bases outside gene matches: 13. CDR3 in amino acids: CASSPDPGQGRRELFF. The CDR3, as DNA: TGCGCCAGCAGCCCGGATCCGGGACAGGGCCGCCGGGAGCTGTTTTTT.

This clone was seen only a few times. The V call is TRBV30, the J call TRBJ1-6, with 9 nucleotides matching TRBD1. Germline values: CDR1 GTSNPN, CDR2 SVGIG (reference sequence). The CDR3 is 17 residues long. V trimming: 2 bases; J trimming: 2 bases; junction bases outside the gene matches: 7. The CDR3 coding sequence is TGTGCCTGGAGTAGTCGGGACAGGGTACCCTATAATTCACCCCTCCACTTT. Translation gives CAWSSRDRVPYNSPLHF.

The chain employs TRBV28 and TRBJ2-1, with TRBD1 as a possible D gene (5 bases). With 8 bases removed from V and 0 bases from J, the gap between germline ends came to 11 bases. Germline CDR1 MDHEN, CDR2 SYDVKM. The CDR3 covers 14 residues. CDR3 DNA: TGTGCCAGCGGATCCCAGGGCTCCTACAATGAGCAGTTCTTC. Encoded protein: CASGSQGSYNEQFF.

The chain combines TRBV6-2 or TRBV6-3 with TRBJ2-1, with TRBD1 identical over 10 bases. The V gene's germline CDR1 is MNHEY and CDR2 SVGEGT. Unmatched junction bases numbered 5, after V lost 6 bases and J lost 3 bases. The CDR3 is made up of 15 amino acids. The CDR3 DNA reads TGTGCCAGCAGCGACGGGACAGGGGTCTACAATGAGCAGTTCTTC. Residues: CASSDGTGVYNEQFF.

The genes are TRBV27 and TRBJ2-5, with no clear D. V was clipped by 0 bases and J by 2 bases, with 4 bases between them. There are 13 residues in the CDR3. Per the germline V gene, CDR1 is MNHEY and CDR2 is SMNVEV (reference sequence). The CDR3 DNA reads TGTGCCAGCAGTTTATCCAGACAAGAGACCCAGTACTTC. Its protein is CASSLSRQETQYF.

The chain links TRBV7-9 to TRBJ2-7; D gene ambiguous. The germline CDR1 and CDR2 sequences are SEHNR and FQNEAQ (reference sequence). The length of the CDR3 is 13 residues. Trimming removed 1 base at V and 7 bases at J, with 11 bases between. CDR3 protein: CASSLVMLSEQYF. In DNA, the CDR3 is TGTGCCAGCAGCTTAGTAATGTTGTCGGAGCAGTACTTC. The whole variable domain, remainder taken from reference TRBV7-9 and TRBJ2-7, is DTGVSQNPRHKITKRGQNVTFRCDPISEHNRLYWYRQTLGQGPEFLTYFQNEAQLEKSRLLSDRFSAERPKGSFSTLEIQRTEQGDSAMYLCASSLVMLSEQYFGPGTRLTVT.

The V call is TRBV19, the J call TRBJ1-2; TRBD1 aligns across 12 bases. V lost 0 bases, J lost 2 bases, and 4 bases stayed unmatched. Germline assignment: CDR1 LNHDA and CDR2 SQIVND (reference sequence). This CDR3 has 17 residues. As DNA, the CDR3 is TGTGCCAGTAGTATAGATCGGGACAGGGGGCAGAACTATGGCTACACCTTC. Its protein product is CASSIDRDRGQNYGYTF.

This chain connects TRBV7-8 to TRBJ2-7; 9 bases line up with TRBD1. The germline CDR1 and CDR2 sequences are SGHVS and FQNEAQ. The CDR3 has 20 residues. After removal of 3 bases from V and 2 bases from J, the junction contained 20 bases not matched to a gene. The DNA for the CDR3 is TGTGCCAGCAGCTTTAGTAGGGGACAGGGCTCACAATTGACTGCCTACGAGCAGTACTTC. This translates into CASSFSRGQGSQLTAYEQYF.

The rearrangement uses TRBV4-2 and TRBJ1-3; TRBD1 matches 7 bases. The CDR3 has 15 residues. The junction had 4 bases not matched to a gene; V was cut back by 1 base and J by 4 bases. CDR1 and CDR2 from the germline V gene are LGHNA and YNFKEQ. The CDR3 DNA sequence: TGTGCCAGCAGCCAAGTCCAGGGGGAAGGAAACACCATATATTTT. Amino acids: CASSQVQGEGNTIYF.

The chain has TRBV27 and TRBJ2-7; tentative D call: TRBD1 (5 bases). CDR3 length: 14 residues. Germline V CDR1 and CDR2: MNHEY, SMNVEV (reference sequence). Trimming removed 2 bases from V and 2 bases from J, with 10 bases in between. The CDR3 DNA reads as TGTGCCAGCAGTTTACAGGGCCATACCTACGAGCAGTACTTC. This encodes CASSLQGHTYEQYF.